These 18 T cell receptor beta chains originate from one sample sequenced in a study of blood T cell repertoires in COVID-19. Using immunoSEQ multiplex PCR, the repertoire was profiled, and TCRdb retains in-frame clones only, with some absent. The data contain some 130,000 clones, approximately 89% of them singletons. The source material was peripheral blood. Receptors originate from a man in his fifties with acute or convalescent COVID-19.

The chain uses TRBV19 and TRBJ2-1, with 8 positions matching TRBD2. From germline, CDR1 is LNHDA and CDR2 SQIVND (reference sequence). V shed 5 bases, J shed 7 bases, and the junction held 13 bases outside the gene matches. CDR3 length: 16 residues. The DNA of the CDR3 is TGTGCCAGTAGTCGAACTAGCGGAGCTCTGAGGAATGAGCAGTTCTTC. It encodes CASSRTSGALRNEQFF.

The chain employs TRBV27 and TRBJ1-1, with TRBD1 identical over 9 bases. V dropped 6 bases and J dropped 1; count of bases not matched to a gene: 6. Germline-derived CDR1 and CDR2 are MNHEY and SMNVEV (reference sequence). The CDR3 loop spans 15 amino acids. The CDR3 here is CASRYRGLPNTEAFF. For the CDR3, the DNA is TGTGCCAGCAGATACAGGGGGCTGCCGAACACTGAAGCTTTCTTT.

The V and J genes are TRBV11-3 and TRBJ2-7; D may be TRBD2 (5 bases). The CDR3 contains 13 residues. Germline V gene sequence: CDR1 SGHNT, CDR2 YENEEA. Deletions cut 0 bases from V and 3 bases from J, with 6 bases between. The CDR3 nucleotides read TGTGCCAGCAGCTTAGAACTAGTCTACGAGCAGTACTTC. As protein: CASSLELVYEQYF.

This clone was seen a single time. The chain uses TRBV11-2 and TRBJ1-2; TRBD1 is a possible D gene (5 bases). The CDR3 consists of 16 residues. Germline CDR1 and CDR2: SGHAT and FQNNGV. V lost 5 bases, J lost 1 base, and 17 bases lay in between. CDR3 region: CASSRSGQGGNYGYTF. DNA for the CDR3: TGTGCCAGCAGCCGGAGCGGGCAGGGCGGTAACTATGGCTACACCTTC.

The rearrangement uses TRBV6-5 and TRBJ1-1, with D perhaps matching TRBD1 (6 bases). The ends were cut back, 3 bases at V and 3 bases at J, with 11 bases in the middle. CDR1 and CDR2 from the germline V gene are MNHEY and SVGAGI. The CDR3 length is 14 residues. In DNA, the CDR3 is TGTGCCAGCAGTTATAGGGGGGGCGACACTGAAGCTTTCTTT. This gives the protein CASSYRGGDTEAFF.

This chain connects TRBV5-1 to TRBJ2-1, with a weak D call TRBD2 (6 bases). Looked up from germline, CDR1 is SGHRS and CDR2 is YFSETQ. V was cut by 3 bases and J by 4 bases, with 11 bases left in between. CDR3 length: 14 residues. The CDR3 protein is CASSYLGLYNEQFF. The CDR3, as DNA: TGCGCCAGCAGCTACTTGGGACTTTACAATGAGCAGTTCTTC. Drawing the rest from reference TRBV5-1 and TRBJ2-1, the complete variable domain is KAGVTQTPRYLIKTRGQQVTLSCSPISGHRSVSWYQQTPGQGLQFLFEYFSETQRNKGNFPGRFSGRQFSNSRSEMNVSTLELGDSALYLCASSYLGLYNEQFFGPGTRLTVL.

The V call is TRBV28, the J call TRBJ1-1; weak D call: TRBD1 (6 bases). V lost 1 base, J lost 1 base, and 16 bases lay in between. Per germline, CDR1 MDHEN and CDR2 SYDVKM. This CDR3 comprises 17 residues. The CDR3 DNA sequence: TGTGCCAGCAGTTTATTGGGGGGGCGGGTGCCGAACACTGAAGCTTTCTTT. Amino acids: CASSLLGGRVPNTEAFF.

This clone appeared a single time. V is TRBV7-2 and J is TRBJ1-2, with TRBD1 identical over 10 bases. Per germline, CDR1 SGHTA and CDR2 FQGNSA. V was clipped by 1 base and J by 8 bases; unmatched bases: 7. There are 15 residues in the CDR3. The CDR3 protein is CASSLGSGQGRGYTF. DNA for the CDR3: TGTGCCAGCAGCTTAGGGTCGGGACAGGGGCGCGGCTACACCTTC.

V and J are TRBV28 and TRBJ1-2; weak D call: TRBD1 (6 bases). The CDR3 is 16 residues long. Trimming removed 6 bases at V and 8 bases at J, with 25 bases between. Germline loops: CDR1 MDHEN, CDR2 SYDVKM. The CDR3 DNA reads as TGTGCCAGCAGGGGCCCCGAAACAAACAGGGTCGGCGGCTACACCTTC. It specifies CASRGPETNRVGGYTF.

This clone is a singleton in its sample. This sequence joins TRBV3-1 (or the pseudogene TRBV3-2) and TRBJ2-7; 14 bases are shared with TRBD2. The CDR3 has 14 amino acids. Germline V CDR1 and CDR2: LGHDT, YNNKEL (reference sequence). V lost 5 bases and J lost 4; bases outside the gene matches: 1. The CDR3 is CASSGTSGSYEQYF. CDR3 sequence (DNA): TGTGCCAGCAGCGGGACTAGCGGGAGTTACGAGCAGTACTTC.

This chain uses TRBV7-2 with TRBJ2-7; D ambiguous. The germline gives CDR1 SGHTA, CDR2 FQGNSA. Deletions cut 3 bases from V and 0 bases from J, with 6 bases between. CDR3 length: 13 amino acids. The CDR3 DNA reads as TGTGCCAGCAGCTTCGGTAGCTCCTACGAGCAGTACTTC. The encoded protein is CASSFGSSYEQYF.

This chain uses TRBV12-3 or TRBV12-4 with TRBJ1-1; TRBD1 might be the D (6 bases). Trimming left V 9 bases short and J 5 bases short, with 10 bases between. The CDR3 is made up of 11 amino acids. In DNA form, the CDR3 reads TGTGCCAGTACACAGGGAACTGAAGCTTTCTTT. This translates into CASTQGTEAFF.

CDR3 bases: TGTGCCAGCAGCAAGGTTGTTGGCGGCACCGGGGAGCTGTTTTTT. This gives the protein CASSKVVGGTGELFF. This chain links TRBV11-3 with TRBJ2-2; D is unresolved. Trimming took 5 bases from V and 4 from J, leaving 14 bases between them. Germline V gene sequence: CDR1 SGHNT, CDR2 YENEEA. The CDR3 sequence is 15 residues long.

The rearrangement links TRBV19 to TRBJ2-1; D is possibly TRBD2 (7 bases). From germline, CDR1 is LNHDA and CDR2 SQIVND (reference sequence). V was pared by 2 bases and J by 8 bases, with 10 bases between. The CDR3 contains 13 residues. CDR3 coding DNA: TGTGCCAGTAGTATACGGGGGGCGTATGAGCAGTTCTTC. Translated, it gives CASSIRGAYEQFF.

The CDR3: CASSRETTYEQFF. Written as DNA, the CDR3 is TGTGCCAGCAGCCGGGAGACCACATATGAGCAGTTCTTC. The chain uses TRBV5-5 and TRBJ2-1; TRBD2 might be the D (6 bases). Germline V gene lookup returns CDR1 SGHKS and CDR2 YYEKEE (reference sequence). CDR3 size: 13 residues. Trimming stripped 4 bases from V and 8 bases from J, with 13 bases between. The full variable domain, its missing parts supplied by reference TRBV5-5 and TRBJ2-1, is DAGVTQSPTHLIKTRGQQVTLRCSPISGHKSVSWYQQVLGQGPQFIFQYYEKEERGRGNFPDRFSARQFPNYSSELNVNALLLGDSALYLCASSRETTYEQFFGPGTRLTVL.

The genes are TRBV5-4 and TRBJ2-7; the D is unclear. Germline V CDR1 and CDR2: SGHNT, YYREEE (reference sequence). Trimming shortened V by 4 bases and J by 5 bases, and 22 bases separated the two germline ends. The CDR3 extends over 16 amino acids. The CDR3 DNA is TGTGCCAGCAGCCTTGCTCCCCCGCAGCGAGGTCACGAGCAGTACTTC. Translated, it gives CASSLAPPQRGHEQYF.

V usage is TRBV9 and J usage is TRBJ2-1; 15 bases are shared with TRBD2. The length of the CDR3 is 18 residues. V shed 2 bases, J shed 5 bases, and the junction held 8 bases outside the gene matches. The germline CDR1 and CDR2 sequences are SGDLS and YYNGEE. The CDR3 is CASSVRPGTSGRNNEQFF. CDR3 sequence (DNA): TGTGCCAGCAGCGTCCGCCCCGGGACTAGCGGGAGGAACAATGAGCAGTTCTTC.

This clone appeared a single time. The chain has TRBV7-2 and TRBJ1-5; D is unclear. The CDR3 loop spans 13 amino acids. In germline, CDR1 is SGHTA, CDR2 FQGNSA. Trimming took 1 base from V and 6 from J, leaving 7 bases between them. CDR3 loop: CASSLGPAQPQHF. CDR3 nucleotide sequence: TGTGCCAGCAGCTTAGGGCCTGCTCAGCCCCAGCATTTT.